Listed here are 22 T cell receptor beta chains from one sample, sequenced in a study of T cells after yellow fever vaccination. TCRdb used MiXCR to reprocess the 5' RACE reads, holding one entry per CDR3 protein. Of approximately 600,000 distinct CDR3 sequences in the sample, roughly 12% were seen once. Sequenced material: PBMCs, taken on the day of the yellow fever booster vaccination. The receptors stem from a man aged 30 to 39 who received the YFV17D yellow fever vaccine.

The rearrangement links TRBV3-1 to TRBJ2-3; perhaps TRBD2 as D (5 bases). V shed 3 bases and J shed 14 bases, with 21 bases lying between them. CDR1 LGHDT and CDR2 YNNKEL come from the germline V gene (reference sequence). The CDR3 length is 14 residues. In DNA form, the CDR3 reads TGTGCCAGCAGCCAGGAAGAGGGTGCGGCCAATCGGTATTTT. The encoded protein is CASSQEEGAANRYF.

The genes are TRBV7-2 and TRBJ2-3; the D gene is possibly TRBD2 (6 bases). The V end lost 8 bases, the J end lost 3 bases, and 12 bases lay between the germline ends. Germline CDR1 is SGHTA and CDR2 is FQGNSA. This CDR3 has 13 amino acids. The CDR3 spells CASSAGWTDTQYF. The CDR3 DNA follows: TGTGCCAGCTCGGCGGGGTGGACAGATACGCAGTATTTT.

This clonotype has more than one count but fewer than ten. This rearrangement joins TRBV7-8 to TRBJ2-7; TRBD2 might be the D (5 bases). There are 11 residues in the CDR3. V was cut by 5 bases and J by 7 bases, with 9 bases left in between. Germline values: CDR1 SGHVS, CDR2 FQNEAQ. The chain's CDR3 is CASSNWEEQYF. The CDR3 DNA is TGTGCCAGCAGCAACTGGGAGGAGCAGTACTTC. The full variable domain, rest sourced from reference TRBV7-8 and TRBJ2-7, is GAGVSQSPRYKVAKRGQDVALRCDPISGHVSLFWYQQALGQGPEFLTYFQNEAQLDKSGLPSDRFFAERPEGSVSTLKIQRTQQEDSAVYLCASSNWEEQYFGPGTRLTVT.

The chain joins TRBV6-2 or TRBV6-3 to TRBJ2-7; TRBD1 aligns across 7 bases. The CDR3 extends over 16 amino acids. V was clipped by 2 bases and J by 4 bases; unmatched bases: 11. CDR1 MNHEY and CDR2 SVGEGT come from the germline V gene. The CDR3 DNA sequence: TGTGCCAGCAGTTACGGGACAGCCGTAGGCCTATACGAGCAGTACTTC. Its translation: CASSYGTAVGLYEQYF.

This clonotype was counted at least ten times. CDR3 nucleotides: TGTGCCAGCAGCACCTCAGACAGGGCAGCCTACGAGCAGTACTTC. This codes for CASSTSDRAAYEQYF. The V and J genes are TRBV21-1 and TRBJ2-7; the table gives TRBD1 as D, unverified against the DNA. TRBV21-1 is given as a pseudogene. The CDR3 runs to 15 residues.

This clonotype was counted between two and nine times. The rearrangement joins TRBV7-8 to TRBJ2-1; D uncertain. V was shortened by 1 base and J by 6 bases, with 13 bases between the two germline ends. The CDR3 consists of 15 residues. CDR1 is SGHVS and CDR2 is FQNEAQ in the germline V gene. The CDR3 DNA sequence: TGTGCCAGCAGCTTAGGCTCTCGGCTGGGCAATGAGCAGTTCTTC. Residues: CASSLGSRLGNEQFF.

There are a few counts of this clonotype. This rearrangement joins TRBV3-1 to TRBJ2-3; D ambiguous. The germline V and J ends were trimmed by 1 base and 4 bases, with 15 bases remaining between them. In germline, CDR1 is LGHDT, CDR2 YNNKEL (reference sequence). This CDR3 has 16 amino acids. CDR3 amino acids: CASSQGPQEVADTQYF. The CDR3 nucleotides are TGTGCCAGCAGCCAAGGACCTCAAGAAGTGGCAGATACGCAGTATTTT.

V is TRBV21-1 and J is TRBJ2-5; the table names TRBD1, a call not compared with the DNA. TRBV21-1 is a documented pseudogene. The CDR3 sequence is 15 residues long. The CDR3 protein is CASSKGCPGVWTQYF. The CDR3 region has the DNA TGTGCCAGCAGCAAGGGTTGCCCCGGGGTGTGGACCCAGTACTTC.

This clonotype was observed a few times. The chain recombines TRBV6-5 with TRBJ2-3, with 8 bases aligning to TRBD2. The CDR3 loop spans 12 amino acids. Germline V gene lookup returns CDR1 MNHEY and CDR2 SVGAGI. V was pared by 7 bases and J by 8 bases, with 5 bases of the junction left unmatched. This chain's CDR3 is CASTTGGGTQYF. For the CDR3, the DNA is TGTGCCAGCACGACGGGGGGGGGTACGCAGTATTTT.

The sample holds a few counts of this clonotype. The CDR3 DNA reads as TGCGCCAGCAGCCTGACGACTAGGACGGATTTCACAGATACGCAGTATTTT. Its protein product is CASSLTTRTDFTDTQYF. V usage is TRBV5-1 and J usage is TRBJ2-3, with D maybe TRBD2 (6 bases). Looked up from germline, CDR1 is SGHRS and CDR2 is YFSETQ. V was clipped by 4 bases and J by 2 bases, with 20 bases between them. The CDR3 loop spans 17 amino acids.

The chain couples TRBV4-3 to TRBJ2-5; no clear D gene. Trimming cost V 1 base and J 2 bases, with 11 bases left between them. Germline CDR1 LGHNA, CDR2 YSLEER. The CDR3 has 15 amino acids. The CDR3 sequence: CASSQVLHSQETQYF. CDR3 coding DNA: TGCGCCAGCAGCCAAGTGTTACATTCACAAGAGACCCAGTACTTC.

The chain has TRBV7-2 and TRBJ2-7; 7 positions match TRBD1. Losses at the gene ends were 5 bases for V and 1 base for J; bases not matched to a gene: 5. This CDR3 is 14 amino acids long. Germline V gene sequence: CDR1 SGHTA, CDR2 FQGNSA. CDR3: CASSTGQPSYEQYF. CDR3 coding DNA: TGTGCCAGCAGCACGGGACAGCCATCCTACGAGCAGTACTTC.

V and J are TRBV5-6 and TRBJ2-5; D possibly corresponds to TRBD1 (5 bases). Germline V gene data show CDR1 as SGHDT and CDR2 as YYEEEE. The CDR3 has 14 amino acids. The V end lost 2 bases, the J end lost 2 bases, and 10 bases lay between the germline ends. The CDR3, as DNA: TGTGCCAGCAGCTTTGGTCGACAGCAAGAGACCCAGTACTTC. Protein sequence: CASSFGRQQETQYF.

This clonotype was observed a handful of times. V is TRBV27 and J is TRBJ2-3, with 7 bases matching TRBD2. V shed 6 bases, J shed 4 bases, and the junction held 16 bases outside the gene matches. CDR3 length: 17 residues. Per germline, CDR1 MNHEY and CDR2 SMNVEV (reference sequence). CDR3 sequence (DNA): TGTGCCAGCAGGGTCCTCCTAGTAGCGGGCGTAGCAGATACGCAGTATTTT. Amino acid sequence: CASRVLLVAGVADTQYF.

The chain recombines TRBV7-8 with TRBJ2-5, with TRBD1 as a possible D gene (5 bases). CDR1 and CDR2 from the germline V gene are SGHVS and FQNEAQ. V was shortened by 3 bases and J by 6 bases, with 11 bases between the two germline ends. The CDR3 consists of 13 residues. The CDR3 reads CASSFGQGKTQYF. Written as DNA, the CDR3 is TGTGCCAGCAGCTTTGGTCAGGGAAAGACCCAGTACTTC.

The chain carries TRBV20-1 and TRBJ2-1, with D tentatively TRBD1 (6 bases). This CDR3 comprises 14 residues. V was shortened by 0 bases and J by 8 bases, with 14 bases between the two germline ends. Germline lookup yields CDR1 DFQATT and CDR2 SNEGSKA (reference sequence). CDR3 in amino acids: CSARDMGARDEQFF. The CDR3 nucleotides read TGCAGTGCTAGAGATATGGGGGCACGGGATGAGCAGTTCTTC.

This clonotype was seen a few times. The gene calls are TRBV12-3 or TRBV12-4 and TRBJ2-5; 8 bases are shared with TRBD1. J lost 3 bases, V lost 5 bases, and 8 bases had no gene match. The CDR3 is 15 residues long. The CDR3 nucleotides read TGTGCCAGCAGTCCAGATCAGACAGGGGAAGAGACCCAGTACTTC. Translation: CASSPDQTGEETQYF.

This chain connects TRBV12-3 or TRBV12-4 to TRBJ2-2, with TRBD1 identical over 8 bases. The CDR3 runs 15 residues. Germline trimming cut 2 bases from V and 2 bases from J; bases unmatched to any gene: 1. The CDR3 region is CASSLSGGNTGELFF. The CDR3 DNA sequence: TGTGCCAGCAGTTTATCAGGGGGCAACACCGGGGAGCTGTTTTTT.

This clonotype was observed at least ten times. The rearrangement joins TRBV5-1 to TRBJ2-7; D is unresolved. Deletions cut 3 bases from V and 3 bases from J, with 7 bases between. Germline V CDR1 and CDR2: SGHRS, YFSETQ. The CDR3 is made up of 12 amino acids. The CDR3 DNA is TGCGCCAGCAGCTCAGGACGCTACGAGCAGTACTTC. It translates to CASSSGRYEQYF.

V and J are TRBV11-1 and TRBJ2-6; D uncertain. Germline values: CDR1 SGHAT, CDR2 FQDESV (reference sequence). This CDR3 comprises 18 residues. V was cut by 0 bases and J by 1 base, with 13 bases left in between. The DNA for the CDR3 is TGTGCCAGCAGCTTAGCGTTTCTTGTTTTGTCTGGGGCCAACGTCCTGACTTTC. Translated, it gives CASSLAFLVLSGANVLTF.

This rearrangement joins TRBV7-9 to TRBJ1-4; a weak D match, TRBD1 (6 bases). The CDR3 has 16 amino acids. Deletions cut 3 bases from V and 8 bases from J, with 19 bases between. Germline CDR1 and CDR2: SEHNR and FQNEAQ (reference sequence). The CDR3 region is CASSFTTGSTGEKLFF. The CDR3 coding sequence is TGTGCCAGCAGCTTCACCACAGGGTCTACAGGGGAAAAACTGTTTTTT. Variable domain in full (rest from reference TRBV7-9 and TRBJ1-4): DTGVSQNPRHKITKRGQNVTFRCDPISEHNRLYWYRQTLGQGPEFLTYFQNEAQLEKSRLLSDRFSAERPKGSFSTLEIQRTEQGDSAMYLCASSFTTGSTGEKLFFGSGTQLSVL.

CDR3 sequence reads: CASAYPRLYNEQFF. The CDR3 nucleotides read TGTGCCAGCGCATATCCCAGGCTCTACAATGAGCAGTTCTTC. The chain has TRBV28 and TRBJ2-1, with D uncertain. The CDR3 is made up of 14 amino acids. The germline V and J ends were trimmed by 8 bases and 3 bases, with 14 bases remaining between them. Germline V gene data show CDR1 as MDHEN and CDR2 as SYDVKM.